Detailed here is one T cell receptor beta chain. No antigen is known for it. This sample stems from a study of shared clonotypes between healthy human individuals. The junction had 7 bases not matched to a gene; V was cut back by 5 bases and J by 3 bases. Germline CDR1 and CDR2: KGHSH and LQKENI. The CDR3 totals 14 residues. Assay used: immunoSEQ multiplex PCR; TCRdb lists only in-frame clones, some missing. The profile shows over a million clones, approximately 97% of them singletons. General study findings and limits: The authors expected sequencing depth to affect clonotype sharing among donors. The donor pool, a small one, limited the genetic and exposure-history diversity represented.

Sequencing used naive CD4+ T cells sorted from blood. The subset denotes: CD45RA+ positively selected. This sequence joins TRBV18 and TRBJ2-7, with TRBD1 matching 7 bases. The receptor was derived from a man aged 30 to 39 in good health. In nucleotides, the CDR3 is TGTGCCAGCTCAACACAGGGGCCCAACTACGAGCAGTACTTC. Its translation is CASSTQGPNYEQYF.